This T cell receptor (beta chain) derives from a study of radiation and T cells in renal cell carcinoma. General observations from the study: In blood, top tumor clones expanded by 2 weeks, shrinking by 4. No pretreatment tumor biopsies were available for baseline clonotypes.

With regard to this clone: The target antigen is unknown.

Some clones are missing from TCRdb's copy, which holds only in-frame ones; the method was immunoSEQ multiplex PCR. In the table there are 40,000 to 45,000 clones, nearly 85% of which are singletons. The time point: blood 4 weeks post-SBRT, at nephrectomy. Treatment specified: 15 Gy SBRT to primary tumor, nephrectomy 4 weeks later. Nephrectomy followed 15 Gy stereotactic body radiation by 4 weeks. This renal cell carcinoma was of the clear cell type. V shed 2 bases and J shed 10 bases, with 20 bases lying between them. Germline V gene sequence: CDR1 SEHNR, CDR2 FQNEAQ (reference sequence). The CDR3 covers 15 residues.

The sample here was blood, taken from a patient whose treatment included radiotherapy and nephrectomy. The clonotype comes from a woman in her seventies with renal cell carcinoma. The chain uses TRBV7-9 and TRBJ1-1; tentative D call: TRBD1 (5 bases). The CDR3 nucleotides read TGTGCCAGCAGCTTACTGGGGACTCGGAGGGAGGGAGCTTTCTTT. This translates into CASSLLGTRREGAFF.